This T cell receptor (beta chain) is drawn from a study of OX40 agonist ivuxolimab in advanced cancers. Across the whole study: Patients treated during dose escalation were battling hepatocellular carcinoma, melanoma, renal cell or head and neck cancer. Study-level findings and limits: People who partly responded at 0.1-3.0 mg/kg had some of the least clonal expansion seen. On average, CD8+ T cells had more expanded clones than CD4+.

Here immunoSEQ multiplex PCR was the method, and the copy in TCRdb shows in-frame clones only, minus some. Here the sample spans over 100,000 clones, approximately 94% being singletons. With respect to this clone: The antigen remains unidentified.

CDR3 length: 13 residues. Germline CDR1 SSHAT, CDR2 FNYEAQ (reference sequence). Trimming pared 4 bases from V and 3 bases from J, leaving 7 bases between. The chain links TRBV7-7 to TRBJ2-1; tentative D call: TRBD1 (5 bases). Material: CD4+ or CD8+ T cells sorted from blood, obtained in a trial of the OX40 agonist ivuxolimab. This TCR was recovered from an adult with an advanced solid tumor such as melanoma, head and neck, liver or kidney cancer. As DNA, the CDR3 is TGTGCCAGCAGCTCCGACAGCTACAATGAGCAGTTCTTC. Translating gives CASSSDSYNEQFF.